This paragraph reports one TCR beta chain. The specificity of this receptor is unknown. A junction boundary mismatches the germline segment, possibly from a read error. TCR CDR3 regions were amplified from genomic DNA by multiplex PCR using the deep immunoSEQ assay. Extracted genomic DNA from each cell subset was distributed evenly across all wells of several immunoSEQ 96-well plates, and each plate was treated as a replicate. For sorted subsets, around 0.2 ug genomic DNA, equal to approximately 30,000 T cell genomes, was loaded into each replicate PCR. The purified libraries were quantified using a Qubit 3.0 fluorometer, sized with a Bioanalyzer 2100, and then quantified again using the KAPA Library Quantification kit. Every immunoSEQ 96-well plate was sequenced on a separate single-read 150-cycle Illumina NextSeq 550 flow cell. On the study's bioinformatics: The immunoSEQ output contained only junctional sequences without quality scores, so filtering could not match that applied to full-length reads. Sequences were annotated with PyIR, a Python wrapper for IgBLAST v1.9, and V/J genes and CDR3 were assigned using IMGT germline references. Reads with weak V/J assignments (E-value above 1e-6), missing CDR3, stop codons, out-of-frame junctions, or ambiguous translated residues were removed. V3J clonotypes were defined as sequences sharing the same inferred V gene, J gene, and CDR3 amino acid sequence. To compute the percentage overlap between repertoires, the number of shared unique clonotypes was divided by the size of the smaller repertoire. RTK rarefaction, the Chao1 estimator, and Recon v2.1 estimates of unobserved clonotypes were used to assess repertoire richness. For all TCRbeta clonotypes obtained by the gDNA method from several donors, generation probabilities were computed with OLGA. TCRdb provides this immuneACCESS table in a form limited to in-frame rearrangements. Some clones are lacking; in checked studies, under half of them reflect an unresolved V gene, and why the rest are absent is not known. That table is the source of V, J and clone size, and D and trimming were worked out from the DNA. This sample lists some 740,000 clones; more than 85% were detected once. The top ten constitute under 30% of the sample.

This specimen belongs to a study of shared clonotypes between healthy human individuals (dated by TCRdb to the early 2020s). About the study as a whole: The cohort comprised a couple of women and three men aged 18 to 49 years. For each donor, three plates each were used for CD4 naive and CD4 memory, two plates were used for CD8 naive, and one plate was used for CD8 memory. Blood TCR repertoires of 5 or 6 healthy adults were deeply sequenced to estimate repertoire size and the extent of clonotype sharing between individuals. To increase sequencing depth and limit assay-specific biases, TCR repertoire library preparation and sequencing were carried out by different laboratories using diverse techniques. Between about 0.9 and 10 billion PBMCs per donor were obtained by leukapheresis.

What the research found in general, with its limitations: Sampling was limited to blood, and TCR repertoires in tissue likely differ from TCR repertoires in blood. Higher generation probabilities were observed for clonotypes shared by all four sorted-subset donors than for non-shared clonotypes. Estimated clonotype richness was generally larger for naive than for memory subsets. Even with the large sequencing depth, rarefaction of the sorted-subset datasets indicated that sequencing was incomplete. The small number of donors limited the genetic and exposure-history diversity represented. When a handful of donors were compared, the shared fraction of clonotypes was about 5% for naive CD4, more than 3% for naive CD8, more than 2% for memory CD4, and 0.4% for memory CD8. Pairwise subsampling led to the expectation that sequencing depth would affect the degree of clonotype sharing among donors.

Based on the germline V gene, the CDR1 and CDR2 sequences are MDHEN and SYDVKM. The CDR3 covers 12 residues, taking in both the cysteine and the phenylalanine. The CDR3 DNA has 36 bases and is translated from base 1. For the CD8 naive samples, CD45RO-negative cells were positively selected for CCR7, yielding a CD45RA+CCR7+ population from which TemRA cells were excluded. Healthy HIV-negative adults with no recently reported acute infections or vaccinations were included as donors. All donors were Caucasian adults living in Nashville, Tennessee, USA. After blood collection by leukapheresis, PBMCs were isolated using Ficoll-Histopaque density gradient centrifugation and then cryopreserved in the vapor phase of liquid nitrogen. Analytical flow cytometry was used to check the purity and quantity of each magnetically sorted T cell population. Genomic DNA was isolated from every sorted fraction and measured by UV absorbance on a Nanodrop 2000c.

The clonotype comes from a man younger than 45 in good health. Material for sequencing was naive CD8+ T cells sorted from blood. Taken with the paper, the label for cell subset or site translates to: CD45RA+CCR7+. In this chain, TRBV28 is recombined with TRBJ2-7, with the D gene tentatively TRBD1 or TRBD2, based on 5 matching bases in each. The CDR3 is CASGGRSYEQYF. The sequenced DNA: TGCGCGAGTGGGGGTAGGTCCTACGAGCAGTACTTC. With the rest looked up from the reference TRBV28 and TRBJ2-7 genes rather than sequenced, the full variable domain is DVKVTQSSRYLVKRTGEKVFLECVQDMDHENMFWYRQDPGLGLRLIYFSYDVKMKEKGDIPEGYSVSREKKERFSLILESASTNQTSMYLCASGGRSYEQYFGPGTRLTVT.